This T cell receptor (beta chain) appears in the sequencing data of a study of blood T cells in healthy people across ages. Points from the study as a whole: It was not possible, with unsorted PBMCs, to conclusively compare naive and antigen-experienced cells. Per million T cells, TCR beta diversity dropped about linearly as age rose. Estimates of total diversity, which came from one million sequenced T cells, were considered to be underestimates.

Germline loops: CDR1 SGDLS, CDR2 YYNGEE. Trimming shortened V by 0 bases and J by 2 bases, and 9 bases separated the two germline ends. The CDR3 sequence is 15 residues long. Using a J-beta primer mix together with a sample-barcoded 5' primer, a second PCR was run for about 7 to 12 cycles. TCRdb independently ran MiXCR on the 5' RACE reads; one entry per CDR3 protein. The table has around 1,600,000 distinct CDR3 sequences, 40% to 45% seen once. A note on this clonotype: Its cognate antigen is unknown.

This chain connects TRBV9 to TRBJ1-3, with a possible D match to TRBD1 (6 bases). The receptor was derived from a woman between 18 and 29 years old in good health. What was sequenced was blood. CDR3 region: CASSVEGDPGNTIYF. The CDR3 DNA follows: TGTGCCAGCAGCGTAGAGGGGGATCCTGGAAACACCATATATTTT.